These 23 T cell receptor beta chains were sequenced from one sample in a study of response to subunit inactivated influenza vaccine. From the RT-PCR reads, TCRdb called clonotypes with MiXCR, one entry per CDR3 protein. Among about 780,000 distinct CDR3 sequences listed, about 18% were seen once. Sequenced material: PBMCs from blood, taken 4 to 6 days after vaccination. The receptors stem from a man in his fifties who received an inactivated influenza vaccine.

The CDR3, as DNA: TGTGCCAGCAGTGAAGGGGGGGACATCTATCAGCCCCAGCATTTT. Its translation: CASSEGGDIYQPQHF. V is TRBV6-1 and J is TRBJ1-5, with a tentative D call TRBD1 (6 bases). The V end was cut by 1 base, the J end by 5 bases, with 12 bases between. The CDR3 is 15 amino acids. Germline V CDR1 and CDR2: MNHNS, SASEGT.

The chain has TRBV7-2 and TRBJ2-7; tentatively, D is TRBD1 or TRBD2 (5 bases each). The CDR3 spans 15 residues. Germline CDR1 SGHTA, CDR2 FQGNSA. V was clipped by 4 bases and J by 0 bases, with 13 bases between them. The DNA for the CDR3 is TGTGCCAGCAGCTGGCCGGGACGCACCTCCTACGAGCAGTACTTC. Its protein is CASSWPGRTSYEQYF.

The chain couples TRBV7-6 to TRBJ2-1; 9 bases align to TRBD1. The V gene's germline CDR1 is SGHVS and CDR2 FNYEAQ. This CDR3 is built from 15 residues. After removal of 5 bases from V and 6 bases from J, the junction contained 8 bases not matched to a gene. The DNA for the CDR3 is TGTGCCAGCAGCAGCACAGGGGGCTCCGGCAATGAGCAGTTCTTC. Translating gives CASSSTGGSGNEQFF.

This clonotype was recorded a few times. The chain is built from TRBV14 and TRBJ2-4; D is possibly TRBD1 or TRBD2 (5 bases each). The CDR3 covers 16 residues. V dropped 3 bases and J dropped 0 bases, with 12 bases sitting between them. Germline V gene sequence: CDR1 SGHDN, CDR2 FVKESK. The CDR3: CASSHGGFVAKNIQYF. In DNA, the CDR3 is TGTGCCAGCAGCCATGGGGGATTTGTAGCCAAAAACATTCAGTACTTC.

The rearrangement uses TRBV28 and TRBJ1-1; D gene uncertain. V lost 4 bases, J lost 0 bases, and 9 bases lay in between. The CDR3 has 14 residues. The germline V gene encodes CDR1 MDHEN and CDR2 SYDVKM. CDR3: CASSSPHMNTEAFF. CDR3 nucleotides: TGTGCCAGCAGTTCTCCACACATGAACACTGAAGCTTTCTTT.

V usage is TRBV20-1 and J usage is TRBJ2-3, with 8 bases identical to TRBD2. The CDR3 contains 15 residues. V lost 6 bases to trimming and J lost 0 bases; unmatched junction nucleotides: 8. CDR1 and CDR2 (germline): DFQATT, SNEGSKA (reference sequence). The chain's CDR3 is CSADTLADSTDTQYF. CDR3 DNA: TGCAGTGCCGATACACTAGCGGACAGCACAGATACGCAGTATTTT.

This clonotype has a handful of counts. The chain is built from TRBV7-8 and TRBJ1-1; D is undetermined. Germline lookup yields CDR1 SGHVS and CDR2 FQNEAQ. The CDR3 totals 13 residues. The germline V and J ends were trimmed by 3 bases and 5 bases, with 10 bases remaining between them. The DNA of the CDR3 is TGTGCCAGCAGCTTGCAGGCGGTGACTGAAGCTTTCTTT. Its protein product is CASSLQAVTEAFF. The entire variable domain, with the rest obtained from reference TRBV7-8 and TRBJ1-1, is as follows: GAGVSQSPRYKVAKRGQDVALRCDPISGHVSLFWYQQALGQGPEFLTYFQNEAQLDKSGLPSDRFFAERPEGSVSTLKIQRTQQEDSAVYLCASSLQAVTEAFFGQGTRLTVV.

This clonotype was detected only a few times. The CDR3 nucleotides read TGTGCCAGCAGCTTAGGCGGGAGCCTCGAGCAGTACTTC. Protein: CASSLGGSLEQYF. J is TRBJ2-7 and V is TRBV7-2; 7 nucleotides agree with TRBD2. Germline assignment: CDR1 SGHTA and CDR2 FQGNSA. There are 13 residues in the CDR3. The V segment lost 1 base and the J segment 6 bases; nucleotides outside the gene matches: 3.

In its sample, this clonotype was seen a few times. The chain uses TRBV6-5 and TRBJ2-4; weak D call: TRBD2 (6 bases). The CDR3 totals 17 residues. V lost 0 bases, J lost 1 base, and 13 bases lay in between. Germline lookup yields CDR1 MNHEY and CDR2 SVGAGI. CDR3 loop: CASSYSRYGGAKNIQYF. In nucleotides, the CDR3 is TGTGCCAGCAGTTACTCGCGATATGGGGGGGCCAAAAACATTCAGTACTTC.

The sample holds a few counts of this clonotype. The J gene is TRBJ2-5, the V gene TRBV24-1; D possibly matches TRBD1 or TRBD2 (5 bases each). Germline V gene data show CDR1 as KGHDR and CDR2 as SFDVKD. V gave up 0 bases and J gave up 5 bases, with 6 bases separating them. The CDR3 extends over 13 amino acids. For the CDR3, the DNA is TGTGCCACCAGTGATTTGTGGGGGGAGACCCAGTACTTC. Protein sequence: CATSDLWGETQYF.

V gene TRBV10-3 combines with J gene TRBJ2-1; tentatively, D is TRBD2 (5 bases). From germline, CDR1 is ENHRY and CDR2 SYGVKD. Trimming removed 0 bases at V and 0 bases at J, with 9 bases between. The CDR3 consists of 16 residues. CDR3 DNA sequence: TGTGCCATCAGTGAGTCGAGCGGCCACTCCTACAATGAGCAGTTCTTC. Translating gives CAISESSGHSYNEQFF.

The genes are TRBV10-3 and TRBJ2-2; D remains unclear. Looked up from germline, CDR1 is ENHRY and CDR2 is SYGVKD. The V end was cut by 3 bases, the J end by 5 bases, with 13 bases between. The CDR3 totals 15 residues. The CDR3 nucleotides are TGTGCCATCAGTGACCCGGTCAGTGGGACCGGGGAGCTGTTTTTT. It codes for CAISDPVSGTGELFF.

The chain is built from TRBV12-3 or TRBV12-4 and TRBJ2-1; 11 nucleotides align to TRBD2. V lost 1 base and J lost 6; bases outside the gene matches: 5. CDR3 length: 16 residues. CDR3 amino acids: CASSLVAGGPANEQFF. The CDR3 DNA sequence: TGTGCCAGCAGTTTAGTAGCGGGGGGGCCCGCCAATGAGCAGTTCTTC.

This clonotype was detected many times. The CDR3 sequence is CASITGTTTGELFF. In nucleotides, the CDR3 is TGTGCCAGCATCACCGGGACAACCACCGGGGAGCTGTTTTTT. The chain combines TRBV7-8 with TRBJ2-2, with a weak D call TRBD1 (6 bases). Germline V gene sequence: CDR1 SGHVS, CDR2 FQNEAQ. The CDR3 consists of 14 residues. Deletions cut 7 bases from V and 4 bases from J, with 13 bases between.

This rearrangement joins TRBV20-1 to TRBJ1-5, with D perhaps TRBD1 (5 bases). CDR3 size: 15 residues. In germline, CDR1 is DFQATT, CDR2 SNEGSKA (reference sequence). V was clipped by 3 bases and J by 1 base, with 13 bases between them. As DNA, the CDR3 is TGCAGTGCTAGTGGCAGGGCGTTGAGCAATCAGCCCCAGCATTTT. It translates to CSASGRALSNQPQHF.

A few counts support this clonotype. The V gene is TRBV20-1, the J gene TRBJ2-1; D is ambiguous. The V gene lost 5 bases and the J gene lost 6 bases, with 17 bases spanning the gap. CDR3 length: 14 amino acids. Germline V gives CDR1 DFQATT, CDR2 SNEGSKA (reference sequence). CDR3 sequence: CSALKRQVGNEQFF. CDR3 DNA sequence: TGCAGTGCTCTAAAGCGTCAGGTTGGCAATGAGCAGTTCTTC.

This clonotype was observed a handful of times. The rearrangement uses TRBV6-1 and TRBJ2-2; perhaps TRBD1 as D (5 bases). Trimming shortened V by 5 bases and J by 6 bases, and 10 bases separated the two germline ends. Germline lookup yields CDR1 MNHNS and CDR2 SASEGT. CDR3 size: 13 residues. CDR3 residues: CASSPTVAGELFF. The CDR3 DNA reads as TGTGCCAGCAGTCCGACAGTCGCCGGGGAGCTGTTTTTT.

This clonotype was counted only a few times. The chain links TRBV29-1 to TRBJ2-1, with D possibly being TRBD1 or TRBD2 (5 bases each). With 6 bases removed from V and 3 bases from J, the gap between germline ends came to 21 bases. The germline V gene encodes CDR1 SQVTM and CDR2 ANQGSEA. The CDR3 has 16 residues. This CDR3 reads CSVPGTSAVGYNEQFF. CDR3 DNA sequence: TGCAGCGTGCCCGGGACCTCCGCGGTCGGCTACAATGAGCAGTTCTTC.

This clonotype was counted ten times or more. V gene TRBV29-1 combines with J gene TRBJ2-3, with D possibly matching TRBD2 (5 bases). Germline-derived CDR1 and CDR2 are SQVTM and ANQGSEA. V lost 0 bases, J lost 1 base, and 11 bases lay in between. This CDR3 comprises 15 residues. CDR3 region: CSVEEVGAGTDTQYF. The CDR3 DNA reads as TGCAGCGTTGAAGAGGTGGGAGCGGGCACAGATACGCAGTATTTT.

This clonotype turned up a few times. This sequence joins TRBV7-9 and TRBJ2-3, with D possibly matching TRBD1 (7 bases). The V and J ends lost 5 bases and 5 bases respectively, with 14 bases between them. CDR3 length equals 14 residues. Germline V CDR1 and CDR2: SEHNR, FQNEAQ (reference sequence). DNA of the CDR3: TGTGCCAGCAGCCCCAGGGGGGTGGGAGATACGCAGTATTTT. The encoded protein is CASSPRGVGDTQYF.

This clonotype appeared a few times. DNA of the CDR3: TGCGCCAGCAGCTTGGCGGAGAACTACGCGGGGACCCAGTACTTC. Protein product: CASSLAENYAGTQYF. This chain uses TRBV5-1 with TRBJ2-5, with D perhaps TRBD2 (5 bases). The germline V and J ends were trimmed by 0 bases and 7 bases, with 16 bases remaining between them. CDR1 is SGHRS and CDR2 is YFSETQ in the germline V gene. This CDR3 is built from 15 residues.

The chain carries TRBV7-2 and TRBJ2-4, with D possibly matching TRBD2 (6 bases). The V end was cut by 9 bases, the J end by 8 bases, with 11 bases between. Germline V gene sequence: CDR1 SGHTA, CDR2 FQGNSA. The CDR3 contains 11 residues. The CDR3 reads CASRSGDIQYF. The CDR3 DNA is TGTGCCAGTAGGTCGGGGGACATTCAGTACTTC.

This clonotype came up a few times. The genes are TRBV20-1 and TRBJ2-3; D call uncertain. This CDR3 contains 15 residues. Germline V lookup: CDR1 DFQATT, CDR2 SNEGSKA (reference sequence). V lost 3 bases and J lost 5, with 18 bases in between. The CDR3 DNA reads as TGCAGTGCTAGTCTCCGGGTCGGTCCCAGAGATACGCAGTATTTT. It codes for CSASLRVGPRDTQYF.